This T cell receptor (beta chain) was sequenced in a study of blood T cell repertoires in COVID-19. The ends lost 4 bases at V and 5 bases at J; junction bases unmatched: 7. The CDR3 extends over 13 amino acids. Germline V gives CDR1 GTSNPN, CDR2 SVGIG (reference sequence). Original analysis: It was from reference gene primer amplification that nucleated cell counts were estimated. Here immunoSEQ multiplex PCR was the method, and the copy in TCRdb shows in-frame clones only, minus some. V, J and clone size derive from that table, while D and trimming were established from the DNA sequence. The table lists approximately 190,000 clones, under 90% of them singletons. This clone has just one count.

Sequencing was carried out using peripheral blood. The TCR sequence derives from a man between 60 and 75 years old with acute or convalescent COVID-19. The chain links TRBV30 to TRBJ1-1; 7 positions match TRBD1. CDR3 DNA sequence: TGTGCCTGGACCACAGGGGTAGGGACTGAAGCTTTCTTT. Encoded protein: CAWTTGVGTEAFF.